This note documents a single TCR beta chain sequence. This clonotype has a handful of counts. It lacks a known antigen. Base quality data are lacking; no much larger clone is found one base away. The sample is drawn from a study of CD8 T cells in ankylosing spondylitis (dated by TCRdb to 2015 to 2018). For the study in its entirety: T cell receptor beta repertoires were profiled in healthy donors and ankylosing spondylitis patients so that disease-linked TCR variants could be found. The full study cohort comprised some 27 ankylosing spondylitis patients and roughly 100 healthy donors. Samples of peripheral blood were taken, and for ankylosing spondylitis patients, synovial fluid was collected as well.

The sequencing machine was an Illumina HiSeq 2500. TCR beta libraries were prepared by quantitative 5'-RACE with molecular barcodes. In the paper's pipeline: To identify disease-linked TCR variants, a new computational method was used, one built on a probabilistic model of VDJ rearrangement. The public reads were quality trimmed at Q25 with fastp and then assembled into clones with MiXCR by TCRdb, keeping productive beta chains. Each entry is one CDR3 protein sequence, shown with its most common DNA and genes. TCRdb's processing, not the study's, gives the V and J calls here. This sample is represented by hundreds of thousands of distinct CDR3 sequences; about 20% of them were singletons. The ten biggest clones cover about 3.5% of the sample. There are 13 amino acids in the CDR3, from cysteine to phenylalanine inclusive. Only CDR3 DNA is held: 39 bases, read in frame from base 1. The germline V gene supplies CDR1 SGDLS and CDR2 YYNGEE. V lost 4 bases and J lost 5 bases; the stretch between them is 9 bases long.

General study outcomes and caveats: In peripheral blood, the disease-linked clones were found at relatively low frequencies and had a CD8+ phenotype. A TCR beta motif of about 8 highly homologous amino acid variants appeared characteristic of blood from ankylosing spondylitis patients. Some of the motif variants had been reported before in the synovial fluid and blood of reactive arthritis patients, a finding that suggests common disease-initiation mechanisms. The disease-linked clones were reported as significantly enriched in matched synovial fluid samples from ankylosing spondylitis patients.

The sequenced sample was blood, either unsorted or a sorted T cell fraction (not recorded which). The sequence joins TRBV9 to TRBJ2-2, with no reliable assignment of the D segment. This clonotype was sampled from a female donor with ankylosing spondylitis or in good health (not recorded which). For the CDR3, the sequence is CASSPLTTGELFF. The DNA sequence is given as TGTGCCAGCAGCCCACTGACGACCGGGGAGCTGTTTTTT.